This TCR beta chain was profiled in a study of breast tumors, draining lymph nodes, adjacent tissues. Whole-study findings and limits: Tumor and nontumor repertoires were significantly more similar in luminal-like than in basal-like breast cancer. Findings are consistent with lymph node origin and intratumoral expansion of most tumor T cells.

Concerning this clonotype itself: The antigen is not known. The junction and the germline gene differ at one end; a read error may be behind it.

The lymph nodes were axillary draining lymph nodes from breast cancer patients. The CDR3 loop spans 14 amino acids. Germline V CDR1 and CDR2: MNHEY, SVGAGI. MiXCR, run by TCRdb on the multiplex PCR reads, gives a single entry per CDR3 protein. The sample has approximately 190,000 distinct CDR3 sequences; roughly 29% are singletons. The sequence came from a female donor with breast cancer. Some clones in this sample may be carry-over from other donors' samples. V gene TRBV6-5 combines with J gene TRBJ2-1; D assignment may be TRBD1 or TRBD2 (5 bases each). Sample: axillary lymph node tissue. CDR3 DNA sequence: TGTGCCAGCAGTCACTCGGGATGGGGGAATGAGCAGTTCTTC. As protein: CASSHSGWGNEQFF.